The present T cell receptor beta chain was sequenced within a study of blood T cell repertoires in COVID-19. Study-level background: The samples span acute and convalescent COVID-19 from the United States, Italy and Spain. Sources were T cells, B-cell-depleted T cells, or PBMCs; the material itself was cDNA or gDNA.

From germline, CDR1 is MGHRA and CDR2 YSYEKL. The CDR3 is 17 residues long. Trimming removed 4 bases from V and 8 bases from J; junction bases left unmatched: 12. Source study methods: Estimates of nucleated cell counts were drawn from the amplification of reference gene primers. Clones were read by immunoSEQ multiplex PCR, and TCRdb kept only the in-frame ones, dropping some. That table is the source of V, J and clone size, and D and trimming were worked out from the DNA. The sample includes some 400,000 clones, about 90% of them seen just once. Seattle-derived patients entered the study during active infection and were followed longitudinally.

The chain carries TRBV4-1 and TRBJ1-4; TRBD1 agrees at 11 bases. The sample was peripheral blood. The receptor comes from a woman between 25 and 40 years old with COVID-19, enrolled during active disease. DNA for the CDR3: TGCGCCAGCAGCCGAGGGACAGGGGGGTTATCCCCCGAAAAACTGTTTTTT. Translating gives CASSRGTGGLSPEKLFF.